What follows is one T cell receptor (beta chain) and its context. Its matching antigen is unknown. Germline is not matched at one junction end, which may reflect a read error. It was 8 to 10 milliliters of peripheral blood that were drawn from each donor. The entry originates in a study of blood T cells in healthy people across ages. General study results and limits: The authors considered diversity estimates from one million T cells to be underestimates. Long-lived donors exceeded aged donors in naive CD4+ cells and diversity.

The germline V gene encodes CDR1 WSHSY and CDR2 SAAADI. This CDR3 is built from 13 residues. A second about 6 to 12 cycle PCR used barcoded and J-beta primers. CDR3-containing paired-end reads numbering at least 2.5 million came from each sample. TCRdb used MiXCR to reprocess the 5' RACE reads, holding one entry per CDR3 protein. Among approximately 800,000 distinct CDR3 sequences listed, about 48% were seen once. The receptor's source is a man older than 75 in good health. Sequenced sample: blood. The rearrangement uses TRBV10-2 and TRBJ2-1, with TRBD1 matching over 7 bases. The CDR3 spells CASSRTGYNEQNF. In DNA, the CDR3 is TGCGCCAGCTCCAGGACAGGATACAATGAGCAGAACTTC.